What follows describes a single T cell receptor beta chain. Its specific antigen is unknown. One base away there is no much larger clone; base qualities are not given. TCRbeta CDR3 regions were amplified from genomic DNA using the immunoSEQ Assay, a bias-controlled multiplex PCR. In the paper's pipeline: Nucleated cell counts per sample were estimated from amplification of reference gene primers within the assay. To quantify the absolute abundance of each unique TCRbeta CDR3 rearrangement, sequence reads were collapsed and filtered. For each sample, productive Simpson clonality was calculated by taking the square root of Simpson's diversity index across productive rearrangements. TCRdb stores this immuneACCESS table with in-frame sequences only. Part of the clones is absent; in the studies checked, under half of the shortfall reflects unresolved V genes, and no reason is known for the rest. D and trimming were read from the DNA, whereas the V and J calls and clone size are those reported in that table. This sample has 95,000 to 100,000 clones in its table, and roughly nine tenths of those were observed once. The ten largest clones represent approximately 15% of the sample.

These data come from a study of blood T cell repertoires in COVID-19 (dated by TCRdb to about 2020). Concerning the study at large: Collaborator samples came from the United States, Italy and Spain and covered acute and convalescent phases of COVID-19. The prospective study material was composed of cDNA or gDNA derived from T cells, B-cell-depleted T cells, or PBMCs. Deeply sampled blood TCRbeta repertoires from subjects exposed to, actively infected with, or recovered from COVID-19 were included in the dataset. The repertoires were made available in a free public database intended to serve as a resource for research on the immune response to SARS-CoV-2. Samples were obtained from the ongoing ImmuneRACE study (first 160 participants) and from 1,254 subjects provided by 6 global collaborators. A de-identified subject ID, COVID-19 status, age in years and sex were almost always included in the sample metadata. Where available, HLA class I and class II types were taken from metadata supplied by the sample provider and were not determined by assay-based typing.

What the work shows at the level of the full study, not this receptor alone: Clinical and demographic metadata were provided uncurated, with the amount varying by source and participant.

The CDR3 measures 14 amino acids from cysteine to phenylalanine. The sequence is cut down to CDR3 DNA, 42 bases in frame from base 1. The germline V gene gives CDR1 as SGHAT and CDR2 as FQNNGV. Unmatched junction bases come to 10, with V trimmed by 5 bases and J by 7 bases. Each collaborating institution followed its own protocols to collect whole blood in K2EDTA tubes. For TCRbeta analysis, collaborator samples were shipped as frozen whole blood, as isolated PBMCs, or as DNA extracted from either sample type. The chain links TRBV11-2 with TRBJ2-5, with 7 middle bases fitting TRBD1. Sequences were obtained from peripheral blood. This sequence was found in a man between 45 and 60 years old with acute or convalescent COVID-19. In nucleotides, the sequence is TGTGCCAGCAGCCCTCGGGACAGCCCGGGGACCCAGTACTTC. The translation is CASSPRDSPGTQYF.